These T cell receptor beta chains were read from a single sample in a study of blood T cell repertoires in COVID-19. This table comes from immunoSEQ multiplex PCR, and its TCRdb copy is limited to in-frame clones, with some not included. The table has about 200,000 clones, about nine tenths seen once. The sample taken for sequencing was peripheral blood. These receptors were obtained from a man over 45 with acute or convalescent COVID-19. The CDR3 runs from the conserved cysteine through the conserved F or W. A D gene is named only where the DNA matches it firmly. Size values are once, few and many counts, or a class for expanded clones, and some rows have none.

j_call: TRBJ2-7
clone_size: NA
cdr3_length: 18
d_call: TRBD2
v_call: TRBV7-2
cdr3_nt: TGTGCCAGCAGCTTAGGAGGGCGCGGGCGGGGGTGGCCCTACGAGCAGTACTTC
cdr3_aa: CASSLGGRGRGWPYEQYF

j_call: TRBJ2-7
clone_size: NA
cdr3_length: 13
d_call: TRBD1
v_call: TRBV6-5
cdr3_nt: TGTGCCAGCGGGACAGCTGTTACCTACGAGCAGTACTTC
cdr3_aa: CASGTAVTYEQYF

j_call: TRBJ2-3
clone_size: NA
cdr3_length: 15
d_call: TRBD2
v_call: TRBV2
cdr3_nt: TGTGCCAGCAGGGAATTAGCGGGAGGCACAGATACGCAGTATTTT
cdr3_aa: CASRELAGGTDTQYF

j_call: TRBJ1-1
clone_size: NA
cdr3_length: 13
d_call: TRBD1
v_call: TRBV28
cdr3_nt: TGTGCCAGCAGTTCGGGACAGGTCACTGAAGCTTTCTTT
cdr3_aa: CASSSGQVTEAFF

j_call: TRBJ1-3
clone_size: NA
cdr3_length: 13
d_call: TRBD1
v_call: TRBV29-1
cdr3_nt: TGCAGCGGGGGACAGGGTGTAGGAAACACCATATATTTT
cdr3_aa: CSGGQGVGNTIYF

j_call: TRBJ2-1
clone_size: once
cdr3_length: 14
d_call: NA
v_call: TRBV29-1
cdr3_nt: TGCAGCGCCGGGGCGGGGAGCTCCTACAATGAGCAGTTCTTC
cdr3_aa: CSAGAGSSYNEQFF

j_call: TRBJ1-5
clone_size: NA
cdr3_length: 19
d_call: TRBD1
v_call: TRBV3-1/TRBV3-2
cdr3_nt: TGTGCCAGCAGCCAAGGTCTCCTGACAGGGGGCATCAGCAATCAGCCCCAGCATTTT
cdr3_aa: CASSQGLLTGGISNQPQHF

j_call: TRBJ2-7
clone_size: NA
cdr3_length: 15
d_call: NA
v_call: TRBV7-8
cdr3_nt: TGTGCCAGCAGCACCGGGAGGGGGCGGGGCGGGGAGCAGTACTTC
cdr3_aa: CASSTGRGRGGEQYF

j_call: TRBJ1-3
clone_size: once
cdr3_length: 16
d_call: NA
v_call: TRBV5-1
cdr3_nt: TGCGCCAGCAGCTTGGCCGCGAACAGGGCTGGAAACACCATATATTTT
cdr3_aa: CASSLAANRAGNTIYF

j_call: TRBJ1-5
clone_size: NA
cdr3_length: 17
d_call: NA
v_call: TRBV21-1
cdr3_nt: TGTGCCGGGCCCGGTCCAAAGCGGCCGGAGAGCAATCAGCCCCAGCATTTT
cdr3_aa: CAGPGPKRPESNQPQHF

j_call: TRBJ1-2
clone_size: NA
cdr3_length: 14
d_call: NA
v_call: TRBV5-4
cdr3_nt: TGTGCCAGCAGCTTGGGACAGGCGCCCTCCGGCTACACCTTC
cdr3_aa: CASSLGQAPSGYTF

j_call: TRBJ2-2
clone_size: NA
cdr3_length: 16
d_call: NA
v_call: TRBV3-1/TRBV3-2
cdr3_nt: TGTGCCAGCAGCCCGCGCCCTAGTACGAACACCGGGGAGCTGTTTTTT
cdr3_aa: CASSPRPSTNTGELFF

j_call: TRBJ2-7
clone_size: NA
cdr3_length: 15
d_call: TRBD2
v_call: TRBV5-6
cdr3_nt: TGTGCCAGCAGCTTTGAGACTAGCGGGGGTTACGAGCAGTACTTC
cdr3_aa: CASSFETSGGYEQYF

j_call: TRBJ2-3
clone_size: NA
cdr3_length: 17
d_call: TRBD2
v_call: TRBV5-4
cdr3_nt: TGTGCCAGCAGCTTGGTGGGCCTAGCGGGGGGGAGAGATACGCAGTATTTT
cdr3_aa: CASSLVGLAGGRDTQYF

j_call: TRBJ1-2
clone_size: once
cdr3_length: 12
d_call: NA
v_call: TRBV6-5
cdr3_nt: TGTGCCAGCAGTTACCCCAGGGGTGGCTACACCTTC
cdr3_aa: CASSYPRGGYTF

j_call: TRBJ2-3
clone_size: few
cdr3_length: 15
d_call: TRBD2
v_call: TRBV29-1
cdr3_nt: TGCAGCGTTGGAGGACTAGCGGGGGGAACAGATACGCAGTATTTT
cdr3_aa: CSVGGLAGGTDTQYF

j_call: TRBJ1-2
clone_size: NA
cdr3_length: 15
d_call: TRBD1
v_call: TRBV30
cdr3_nt: TGTGCCTGGAGTGTAGGGGGACAGGGCCGGTATGGCTACACCTTC
cdr3_aa: CAWSVGGQGRYGYTF

j_call: TRBJ1-5
clone_size: NA
cdr3_length: 17
d_call: NA
v_call: TRBV5-8
cdr3_nt: TGTGCCAGCAGCTCGTACGAGAACAGCCTGAGCAATCAGCCCCAGCATTTT
cdr3_aa: CASSSYENSLSNQPQHF

j_call: TRBJ1-2
clone_size: once
cdr3_length: 16
d_call: TRBD1
v_call: TRBV11-2
cdr3_nt: TGTGCCAGCAGTCGAGCCGGGACAGGGGTCGCCTATGGCTACACCTTC
cdr3_aa: CASSRAGTGVAYGYTF

j_call: TRBJ2-7
clone_size: NA
cdr3_length: 12
d_call: NA
v_call: TRBV7-8
cdr3_nt: TGTGCCAGCAGCTTACAAAACTACGAGCAGTACTTC
cdr3_aa: CASSLQNYEQYF

j_call: TRBJ2-1
clone_size: once
cdr3_length: 12
d_call: NA
v_call: TRBV11-2
cdr3_nt: TGTGCCAGCAATATCCCCGCGGAAGAGCAGTTCTTC
cdr3_aa: CASNIPAEEQFF

j_call: TRBJ1-4
clone_size: NA
cdr3_length: 15
d_call: NA
v_call: TRBV5-4
cdr3_nt: TGTGCCAGCAGCTTGGGGGGGCAGGGAAATGAAAAACTGTTTTTT
cdr3_aa: CASSLGGQGNEKLFF

j_call: TRBJ2-6
clone_size: NA
cdr3_length: 16
d_call: NA
v_call: TRBV5-1
cdr3_nt: TGCGCCAGCAGCTTGGAACCGCGCTCTGGGGCCAACGTCCTGACTTTC
cdr3_aa: CASSLEPRSGANVLTF

j_call: TRBJ2-5
clone_size: NA
cdr3_length: 14
d_call: NA
v_call: TRBV7-9
cdr3_nt: TGTGCCAGCAGCAGACAGGGTCGGGGGGAGACCCAGTACTTC
cdr3_aa: CASSRQGRGETQYF

j_call: TRBJ1-4
clone_size: NA
cdr3_length: 16
d_call: NA
v_call: TRBV3-1/TRBV3-2
cdr3_nt: TGTGCCAGCAGCCCTAGAGCCCCAACAACTAATGAAAAACTGTTTTTT
cdr3_aa: CASSPRAPTTNEKLFF

j_call: TRBJ1-1
clone_size: NA
cdr3_length: 15
d_call: NA
v_call: TRBV11-2
cdr3_nt: TGTGCCAGCAGCCCCCAACAGGGTTTATGGACTGAAGCTTTCTTT
cdr3_aa: CASSPQQGLWTEAFF

j_call: TRBJ1-2
clone_size: NA
cdr3_length: 13
d_call: NA
v_call: TRBV6-5
cdr3_nt: TGTGCCAGCAGTCGGACGGGGAACTATGGCTACACCTTC
cdr3_aa: CASSRTGNYGYTF

j_call: TRBJ1-3
clone_size: NA
cdr3_length: 15
d_call: NA
v_call: TRBV7-2
cdr3_nt: TGTGCCAGCAGCTTAGGAGGGGGGGGCGGAAACACCATATATTTT
cdr3_aa: CASSLGGGGGNTIYF

j_call: TRBJ2-1
clone_size: NA
cdr3_length: 13
d_call: NA
v_call: TRBV11-2
cdr3_nt: TGTGCCAGCAGCTTAGTCAACTACAATGAGCAGTTCTTC
cdr3_aa: CASSLVNYNEQFF

j_call: TRBJ2-5
clone_size: NA
cdr3_length: 15
d_call: TRBD1
v_call: TRBV7-9
cdr3_nt: TGTGCCAGCAGCTTAGGTCTGGGACAGCAAGAGACCCAGTACTTC
cdr3_aa: CASSLGLGQQETQYF

j_call: TRBJ1-4
clone_size: NA
cdr3_length: 14
d_call: TRBD1
v_call: TRBV6-1
cdr3_nt: TGTGCCAGCAGTACGGGACAGGCTAATGAAAAACTGTTTTTT
cdr3_aa: CASSTGQANEKLFF

j_call: TRBJ1-2
clone_size: once
cdr3_length: 15
d_call: NA
v_call: TRBV9
cdr3_nt: TGTGCCAGCACCACCCTCGGGTCAGACAACTATGGCTACACCTTC
cdr3_aa: CASTTLGSDNYGYTF

j_call: TRBJ1-1
clone_size: NA
cdr3_length: 11
d_call: NA
v_call: TRBV20-1
cdr3_nt: TGCAGCGCTAGAGTCTACCCTGAAGCTTTCTTT
cdr3_aa: CSARVYPEAFF

j_call: TRBJ2-3
clone_size: once
cdr3_length: 14
d_call: NA
v_call: TRBV2
cdr3_nt: TGTGCCAGCGGGATGGGGGCGCATACAGATACGCAGTATTTT
cdr3_aa: CASGMGAHTDTQYF

j_call: TRBJ1-3
clone_size: NA
cdr3_length: 19
d_call: NA
v_call: TRBV1
cdr3_nt: TGCACCAGCAGCCAAGATATCAACTGCCCGCTTTTCTCTGGAAACACCATATATTTT
cdr3_aa: CTSSQDINCPLFSGNTIYF

j_call: TRBJ1-1
clone_size: NA
cdr3_length: 14
d_call: TRBD1
v_call: TRBV5-6
cdr3_nt: TGTGCCAGCAGCTCGGGACAGGGAAGGGCTGAAGCTTTCTTT
cdr3_aa: CASSSGQGRAEAFF

j_call: TRBJ1-1
clone_size: NA
cdr3_length: 14
d_call: TRBD1
v_call: TRBV19
cdr3_nt: TGTGCCAGTAGCATACAGGGGCCGAACACTGAAGCTTTCTTT
cdr3_aa: CASSIQGPNTEAFF

j_call: TRBJ1-2
clone_size: NA
cdr3_length: 15
d_call: TRBD1
v_call: TRBV28
cdr3_nt: TGTGCCAGCAGTTTACCTACTGGGGACAGGTATGGCTACACCTTC
cdr3_aa: CASSLPTGDRYGYTF

j_call: TRBJ1-5
clone_size: few
cdr3_length: 14
d_call: TRBD1
v_call: TRBV30
cdr3_nt: TGTGCCTGGAGTTTCGGACAGGGCGAGCAGCCCCAGCATTTT
cdr3_aa: CAWSFGQGEQPQHF

j_call: TRBJ1-4
clone_size: NA
cdr3_length: 15
d_call: NA
v_call: TRBV27
cdr3_nt: TGTGCCAGCAGTTTATCTTGGGGGGGGAATGAAAAACTGTTTTTT
cdr3_aa: CASSLSWGGNEKLFF